This paragraph covers one T cell receptor (beta chain) sequence. Its matching antigen is unknown. The data were obtained in a study of T cell responses to AZD1222 COVID-19 vaccine. Study-wide points: Donors skewed white British and female; clonal diversity was possibly underestimated.

This CDR3 is 12 amino acids long. Germline V gene lookup returns CDR1 SQVTM and CDR2 ANQGSEA. V was trimmed by 4 bases and J by 6 bases, leaving 13 bases between them. The table came from immunoSEQ multiplex PCR; TCRdb's copy has only in-frame clones and leaves some out. The sample holds about 140,000 clones, roughly 92% seen once. Sequenced here: peripheral blood, sampled on day 0 of AZD1222 vaccination. The genes are TRBV29-1 and TRBJ2-7; D unclear. This TCR was recovered from an adult in good health. The CDR3 sequence: CSVGTVKGEQYF. CDR3 coding DNA: TGCAGCGTTGGGACGGTCAAAGGCGAGCAGTACTTC.